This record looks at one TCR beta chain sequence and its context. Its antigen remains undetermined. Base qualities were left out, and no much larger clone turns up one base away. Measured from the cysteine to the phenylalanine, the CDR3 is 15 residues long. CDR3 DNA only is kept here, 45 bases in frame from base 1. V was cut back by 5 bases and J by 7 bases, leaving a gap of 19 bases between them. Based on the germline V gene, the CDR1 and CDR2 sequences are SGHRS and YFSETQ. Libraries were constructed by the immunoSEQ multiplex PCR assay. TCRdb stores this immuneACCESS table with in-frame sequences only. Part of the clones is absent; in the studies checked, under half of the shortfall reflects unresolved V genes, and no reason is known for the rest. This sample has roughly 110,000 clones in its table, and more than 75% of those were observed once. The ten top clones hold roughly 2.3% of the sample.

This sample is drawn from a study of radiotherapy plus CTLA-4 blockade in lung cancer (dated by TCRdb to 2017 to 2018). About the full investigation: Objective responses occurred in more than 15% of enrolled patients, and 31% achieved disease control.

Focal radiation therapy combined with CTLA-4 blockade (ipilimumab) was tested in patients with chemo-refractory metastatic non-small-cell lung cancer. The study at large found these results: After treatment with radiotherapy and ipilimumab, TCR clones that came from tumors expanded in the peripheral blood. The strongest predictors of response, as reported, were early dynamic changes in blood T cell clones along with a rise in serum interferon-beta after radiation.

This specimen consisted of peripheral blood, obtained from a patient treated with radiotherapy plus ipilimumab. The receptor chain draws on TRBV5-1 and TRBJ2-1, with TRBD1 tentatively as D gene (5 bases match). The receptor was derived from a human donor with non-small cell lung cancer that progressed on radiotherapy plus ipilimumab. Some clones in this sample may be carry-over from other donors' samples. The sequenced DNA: TGCGCCAGCAGGGGGCGAGTAGGCGGTACAAATGAGCAGTTCTTC. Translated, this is CASRGRVGGTNEQFF.